This entry lists 8 T cell receptor beta chains sequenced from one sample in a study of blood T cell repertoires in COVID-19 (dated by TCRdb to 2020 to 2022). Libraries were prepared through the immunoSEQ multiplex PCR assay. Sourced from immuneACCESS, this table was stored by TCRdb with only in-frame sequences that have V and J called. A share of the clones is absent; for the studies checked, an unresolved V gene accounts for under half, and the remainder has no known explanation. The sample table lists under 300,000 clones, around nine tenths of them with a count of one. The top ten clones comprise less than 1% of the sample. The source material was peripheral blood. These receptors all stem from a middle-aged woman who had recovered from COVID-19.

V usage is TRBV12-3 or TRBV12-4 and J usage is TRBJ2-7, with TRBD2 identical over 7 bases. V lost 1 base, J lost 3 bases, and 0 bases stayed unmatched. The CDR3 is 13 amino acids. The CDR3 nucleotides are TGTGCCAGCAGTTTAGTAGCGGGCTACGAGCAGTACTTC. Translated, it gives CASSLVAGYEQYF.

CDR3 nucleotide sequence: TGTGCCAGCCGACCTAGCGACAGGGTGAATGAGCAGTTCTTC. The encoded protein is CASRPSDRVNEQFF. The V and J genes are TRBV14 and TRBJ2-1, with a weak D call TRBD1 (7 bases). Looked up from germline, CDR1 is SGHDN and CDR2 is FVKESK. This CDR3 has 14 residues. V was shortened by 8 bases and J by 7 bases, with 18 bases between the two germline ends. Variable domain in full (rest from reference TRBV14 and TRBJ2-1): EAGVTQFPSHSVIEKGQTVTLRCDPISGHDNLYWYRRVMGKEIKFLLHFVKESKQDESGMPNNRFLAERTGGTYSTLKVQPAELEDSGVYFCASRPSDRVNEQFFGPGTRLTVL.

This chain uses TRBV2 with TRBJ2-3; 7 bases are shared with TRBD2. J was trimmed by 5 bases and V by 11 bases; bases with no gene match: 10. The CDR3 is made up of 13 amino acids. Per germline, CDR1 SNHLY and CDR2 FYNNEI. CDR3 region: CASGGQLGDTQYF. DNA for the CDR3: TGTGCCTCGGGGGGTCAGCTAGGAGATACGCAGTATTTT.

The J gene is TRBJ2-5, the V gene TRBV27; tentatively, D is TRBD1 (6 bases). Germline assignment: CDR1 MNHEY and CDR2 SMNVEV (reference sequence). Trimming took off 1 base at V and 4 bases at J, with 10 bases between the two ends. This CDR3 comprises 14 residues. CDR3 sequence (DNA): TGTGCCAGCAGTTTATACAGGGATGGAGAGACCCAGTACTTC. As protein: CASSLYRDGETQYF.

The chain uses TRBV15 and TRBJ1-1, with D perhaps TRBD1 (6 bases). V dropped 0 bases and J dropped 7 bases, with 12 bases sitting between them. This CDR3 is built from 14 residues. CDR1 and CDR2 from the germline V gene are LNHNV and YYDKDF (reference sequence). Written as DNA, the CDR3 is TGTGCCACCAGCAGAGACCGGGACACGATTGAAGCTTTCTTT. Amino acids: CATSRDRDTIEAFF.

The chain uses TRBV10-3 and TRBJ2-2, with 7 bases identical to TRBD2. Trimming removed 6 bases from V and 7 bases from J; junction bases left unmatched: 8. The CDR3 sequence is 14 residues long. CDR1 ENHRY and CDR2 SYGVKD come from the germline V gene. The chain's CDR3 is CAIRRERMGGELFF. The CDR3 region has the DNA TGTGCCATCAGGCGGGAGAGGATGGGCGGGGAGCTGTTTTTT.

The chain is built from TRBV9 and TRBJ2-3; 9 positions match TRBD2. The germline gives CDR1 SGDLS, CDR2 YYNGEE. The CDR3 is 17 amino acids. V lost 0 bases to trimming and J lost 0 bases; unmatched junction nucleotides: 5. The CDR3 region is CASSVGEAGGSTDTQYF. The DNA of the CDR3 is TGTGCCAGCAGCGTAGGGGAAGCGGGGGGTAGCACAGATACGCAGTATTTT.

The chain is built from TRBV5-1 and TRBJ1-1, with 7 bases identical to TRBD1. With V trimmed by 2 bases and J by 5 bases, 3 bases remained unmatched. The CDR3 runs to 13 residues. CDR1 is SGHRS, CDR2 YFSETQ, per germline. CDR3 sequence (DNA): TGCGCCAGCAGCTTAGAACAGGGGACTGAAGCTTTCTTT. This translates into CASSLEQGTEAFF.